The 3 T cell receptor beta chains presented below share a single source sample, sequenced in a study of T cell responses to AZD1222 COVID-19 vaccine. Repertoires were generated with immunoSEQ multiplex PCR, while TCRdb's copy carries only in-frame clones and drops some. The sample holds over 150,000 clones; 85% to 95% are singletons and the top ten take approximately 0.98%. Material: peripheral blood, obtained 28 days after the second dose of the MenACWY control vaccine. These receptors originate from an adult who received the MenACWY meningococcal vaccine as a control.

The chain couples TRBV5-5 to TRBJ2-7, with unresolved D. V lost 0 bases, J lost 4 bases, and 8 bases lay in between. Germline V gene data show CDR1 as SGHKS and CDR2 as YYEKEE (reference sequence). The CDR3 contains 13 residues. Here the CDR3 reads CASSLAERYEQYF. CDR3 sequence (DNA): TGTGCCAGCAGCTTGGCGGAAAGATACGAGCAGTACTTC.

The V gene is TRBV2, the J gene TRBJ1-1; a weak D match, TRBD1 (5 bases). Trimming took off 1 base at V and 0 bases at J, with 6 bases between the two ends. Germline V gene data show CDR1 as SNHLY and CDR2 as FYNNEI. The length of the CDR3 is 14 residues. The CDR3 nucleotides read TGTGCCAGCAGTGAAGGGGACCTGAACACTGAAGCTTTCTTT. Translation gives CASSEGDLNTEAFF.

This sequence joins TRBV7-9 and TRBJ1-2; D ambiguous. The CDR3 loop spans 16 amino acids. Trimming removed 4 bases from V and 8 bases from J, with 23 bases in between. Per germline, CDR1 SEHNR and CDR2 FQNEAQ (reference sequence). CDR3 DNA sequence: TGTGCCAGCAGCTCCCCCCTAGGCCAGGACCTACGCGGCTACACCTTC. Protein sequence: CASSSPLGQDLRGYTF.